The 7 T cell receptor beta chains below come from one sample, sequenced in a study of CD8 T cells in ankylosing spondylitis. TCRdb redid the calling of the 5' RACE reads with MiXCR, one entry per CDR3 protein. The sample lists about 160,000 distinct CDR3 sequences, roughly 18% seen once, with around 7.6% in the top ten. Sequencing used blood, either unsorted or a sorted T cell fraction (not recorded which). The origin of the receptors is a male donor with ankylosing spondylitis or in good health (not recorded which).

This clonotype has at least ten counts. The V gene is TRBV5-1, the J gene TRBJ2-3; no clear D gene. Germline values: CDR1 SGHRS, CDR2 YFSETQ. The CDR3 totals 14 residues. The V end was cut by 4 bases, the J end by 1 base, with 10 bases between. The chain's CDR3 is CASSHNVRTDTQYF. CDR3 in DNA: TGCGCCAGCAGCCACAACGTGCGCACAGATACGCAGTATTTT.

The chain employs TRBV5-6 and TRBJ2-2; a weak D match, TRBD2 (5 bases). The CDR3 loop spans 15 amino acids. V gave up 0 bases and J gave up 7 bases, with 13 bases separating them. The germline gives CDR1 SGHDT, CDR2 YYEEEE. CDR3 sequence (DNA): TGTGCCAGCAGCTTGGGAGCGGAGCTAATCGGGGAGCTGTTTTTT. Translated, it gives CASSLGAELIGELFF.

A note on this clonotype: At one boundary the junction diverges from the germline segment, which might be a read error. This chain joins TRBV24-1 and TRBJ2-7; 10 bases line up with TRBD2. CDR1 and CDR2 (germline): KGHDR, SFDVKD. The CDR3 consists of 15 residues. The CDR3 coding sequence is TGTGCCACCAGTGATTTCACTAGCGGGGACTACGAGCGGTACTTC. It codes for CATSDFTSGDYERYF.

This clonotype has more than one count but fewer than ten. V is TRBV5-1 and J is TRBJ1-1; D is possibly TRBD1 (5 bases). Trimming stripped 0 bases from V and 4 bases from J, with 10 bases between. Germline CDR1 reads SGHRS; CDR2 reads YFSETQ. The CDR3 covers 14 residues. CDR3 in amino acids: CASSLESGITEAFF. For the CDR3, the DNA is TGCGCCAGCAGCTTGGAGTCAGGGATCACTGAAGCTTTCTTT. Full variable domain (remainder filled in from reference TRBV5-1 and TRBJ1-1): KAGVTQTPRYLIKTRGQQVTLSCSPISGHRSVSWYQQTPGQGLQFLFEYFSETQRNKGNFPGRFSGRQFSNSRSEMNVSTLELGDSALYLCASSLESGITEAFFGQGTRLTVV.

With regard to this clonotype: Since a much larger clone is just one base distant, this may be a read error. The chain joins TRBV7-8 to TRBJ2-1; D not resolved. The V and J ends lost 9 bases and 10 bases respectively, with 13 bases between them. This CDR3 contains 11 residues. The germline gives CDR1 SGHVS, CDR2 FQNEAQ. CDR3 region: CARSPSEEQFF. For the CDR3, the DNA is TGTGCCAGAAGCCCCTCTGAGGAGCAGTTCTTC.

In this sample, this clonotype turned up many times. The rearrangement uses TRBV25-1 and TRBJ1-3; D gene ambiguous. Per the germline V gene, CDR1 is MGHDK and CDR2 is SYGVNS. V shed 10 bases and J shed 0 bases, with 7 bases lying between them. The CDR3 sequence is 12 residues long. The CDR3 DNA is TGTGCCACCCGAGGCTCTGGAAACACCATATATTTT. Translation: CATRGSGNTIYF. Full variable domain (rest looked up from reference TRBV25-1 and TRBJ1-3): EADIYQTPRYLVIGTGKKITLECSQTMGHDKMYWYQQDPGMELHLIHYSYGVNSTEKGDLSSESTVSRIRTEHFPLTLESARPSHTSQYLCATRGSGNTIYFGEGSWLTVV.

There are a few counts of this clonotype. The J gene is TRBJ1-1, the V gene TRBV29-1; 9 bases are a match to TRBD1. CDR3 length equals 13 residues. The trim removed 5 bases at V and 1 base at J, leaving 2 bases unmatched. Per the germline V gene, CDR1 is SQVTM and CDR2 is ANQGSEA. Here the CDR3 DNA reads TGCAGCGTTACAGGGGGCGGGAACACTGAAGCTTTCTTT. Translation: CSVTGGGNTEAFF.